Given below is one TCR beta chain in context. Its antigen is unidentified. The source of the sample is a study of CD8 T cells in ankylosing spondylitis. Regarding the study as a whole: Characteristic of ankylosing spondylitis blood, it appeared, was a TCR beta motif comprising roughly 8 highly homologous variants. A number of the motif variants had already been described in reactive arthritis synovial fluid and blood.

V lost 5 bases and J lost 7, with 20 bases in between. The CDR3 spans 15 residues. TCRdb called the 5' RACE reads again in MiXCR, with one record for every CDR3 protein. The profile shows 750,000 to 850,000 distinct CDR3 sequences, about 11% of them singletons. The sequence came from a male donor with ankylosing spondylitis. Specimen: blood, either unsorted or a sorted T cell fraction (not recorded which). The rearrangement uses TRBV12-3 or TRBV12-4 and TRBJ1-2; D might be TRBD1 (6 bases). DNA for the CDR3: TGTGCCAGCAGTCTCCAGGCGGGGGGCCCGTCTGGCTACACCTTC. It encodes CASSLQAGGPSGYTF.